These 14 T cell receptor beta chains originate from one sample sequenced in a study of Ad26.COV2.S vaccination and SARS-CoV-2 variants. The treatment is: roughly 19 received Ad26.COV2.S at low or high dose, single or two shots; five or six received placebo; per-sample allocation not given. Collection of the samples took place on day 63 after the first injection of vaccine or placebo. TCRdb keeps only in-frame clones here, not all; method: immunoSEQ multiplex PCR. The sample has hundreds of thousands of clones, around 90% seen once. The sequences come from peripheral blood, collected in a trial of Ad26.COV2.S vaccine versus placebo. The source of these receptors is a person between 18 and 65 years old who received the Ad26.COV2.S COVID-19 vaccine or a placebo.

CDR3 in DNA: TGTGCCAGCAGCTGGGGGGACCGGTACACTGAAGCTTTCTTT. It encodes CASSWGDRYTEAFF. The chain has TRBV11-2 and TRBJ1-1, with a possible D match to TRBD1 (5 bases). Per the germline V gene, CDR1 is SGHAT and CDR2 is FQNNGV. Trimming took 4 bases from V and 3 from J, leaving 12 bases between them. The CDR3 spans 14 residues.

The chain couples TRBV7-2 to TRBJ2-5, with 11 bases matching TRBD1. Germline assignment: CDR1 SGHTA and CDR2 FQGNSA. Trimming cost V 3 bases and J 5 bases; bases outside gene matches: 5. The CDR3 extends over 15 amino acids. The CDR3 nucleotides read TGTGCCAGCAGCTTGGGGACAGGGGGTAGTGAGACCCAGTACTTC. The encoded protein is CASSLGTGGSETQYF.

J is TRBJ2-2 and V is TRBV19, with D perhaps TRBD1 (6 bases). V dropped 5 bases and J dropped 7 bases, with 11 bases sitting between them. The CDR3 runs 13 residues. Germline CDR1 is LNHDA and CDR2 is SQIVND (reference sequence). CDR3 loop: CASSEGVSGELFF. The CDR3 nucleotides are TGTGCCAGTAGTGAGGGGGTAAGCGGGGAGCTGTTTTTT.

The gene calls are TRBV30 and TRBJ2-5; 8 bases line up with TRBD2. With 0 bases clipped from V and 1 base from J, the junction kept 10 bases outside the gene matches. CDR1 is GTSNPN and CDR2 is SVGIG in the germline V gene (reference sequence). The length of the CDR3 is 17 residues. The CDR3 is CAWSVGGLAGFQETQYF. The CDR3 DNA sequence: TGTGCCTGGAGTGTAGGGGGTCTAGCGGGCTTCCAAGAGACCCAGTACTTC.

The chain carries TRBV12-3 or TRBV12-4 and TRBJ1-2; TRBD1 matches 9 bases. This CDR3 region has 13 residues. Trimming cost V 7 bases and J 8 bases; bases outside gene matches: 8. The CDR3 loop is CASTIQGAGGYTF. The CDR3 bases are TGTGCCAGCACTATACAGGGGGCGGGAGGCTACACCTTC.

This clone has just one count. The J gene is TRBJ1-2, the V gene TRBV3-1 (or the pseudogene TRBV3-2); D uncertain. There are 14 residues in the CDR3. Trimming left V 2 bases short and J 5 bases short, with 12 bases between. Per germline, CDR1 LGHDT and CDR2 YNNKEL (reference sequence). This CDR3 is CASSQQVKGYGYTF. The CDR3 coding sequence is TGTGCCAGCAGCCAACAGGTTAAAGGGTATGGCTACACCTTC.

The chain links TRBV27 to TRBJ1-5; 7 bases fit TRBD1. CDR1 is MNHEY, CDR2 SMNVEV, per germline (reference sequence). The trim removed 4 bases at V and 5 bases at J, leaving 5 bases unmatched. CDR3 length: 14 amino acids. The CDR3 sequence is CASSSRTGYQPQHF. CDR3 DNA: TGTGCCAGCAGTTCGAGGACAGGTTATCAGCCCCAGCATTTT.

This clone was counted between two and nine times. The V call is TRBV19, the J call TRBJ1-5; D gene ambiguous. CDR3 length equals 14 residues. The germline CDR1 and CDR2 sequences are LNHDA and SQIVND (reference sequence). V lost 10 bases to trimming and J lost 7 bases, with 20 bases between them. The DNA of the CDR3 is TGTGCCACCATGAATTTGGGTGGAGGGCAGCCCCAGCATTTT. It specifies CATMNLGGGQPQHF.

This chain joins TRBV24-1 and TRBJ2-1, with 9 nucleotides matching TRBD2. V lost 6 bases, J lost 0 bases, and 5 bases stayed unmatched. The CDR3 length is 16 residues. The germline CDR1 and CDR2 sequences are KGHDR and SFDVKD. Here the CDR3 reads CATSSAAGGSYNEQFF. CDR3 sequence (DNA): TGTGCCACCAGTTCAGCAGCGGGAGGCTCCTACAATGAGCAGTTCTTC.

The chain couples TRBV15 to TRBJ1-2, with D possibly TRBD1 on 5 matching bases. There are 15 residues in the CDR3. The V gene's germline CDR1 is LNHNV and CDR2 YYDKDF (reference sequence). The V end lost 0 bases, the J end lost 4 bases, and 12 bases lay between the germline ends. CDR3 sequence: CATSRDRGTGYGYTF. In DNA form, the CDR3 reads TGTGCCACCAGCAGAGATCGAGGGACGGGCTATGGCTACACCTTC.

This clone was detected only a few times. J is TRBJ2-7 and V is TRBV4-2, with D possibly TRBD1 on 6 matching bases. The CDR3 spans 14 residues. Trimming pared 3 bases from V and 0 bases from J, leaving 9 bases between. Per the germline V gene, CDR1 is LGHNA and CDR2 is YNFKEQ. The CDR3 protein is CASSQGASSYEQYF. Here the CDR3 DNA reads TGTGCCAGCAGCCAGGGGGCCAGCTCCTACGAGCAGTACTTC.

The chain is built from TRBV9 and TRBJ2-2, with a weak D call TRBD1 (6 bases). CDR1 is SGDLS and CDR2 is YYNGEE in the germline V gene. This CDR3 is 17 amino acids long. Trimming took 2 bases from V and 0 from J, leaving 14 bases between them. CDR3 in amino acids: CASSVSRGSANTGELFF. CDR3 nucleotides: TGTGCCAGCAGCGTTAGCAGGGGTAGCGCGAACACCGGGGAGCTGTTTTTT.

The chain links TRBV28 to TRBJ2-2, with 12 bases fitting TRBD1. This CDR3 is built from 18 residues. Germline loops: CDR1 MDHEN, CDR2 SYDVKM. The ends lost 1 base at V and 6 bases at J; junction bases unmatched: 9. The CDR3 protein is CASSLYFGTGGSPGELFF. The CDR3 nucleotides are TGTGCCAGCAGTTTATATTTTGGGACAGGGGGCTCCCCCGGGGAGCTGTTTTTT.

This chain joins TRBV27 and TRBJ1-1; D is possibly TRBD1 (6 bases). This CDR3 has 15 amino acids. Trimming removed 5 bases at V and 2 bases at J, with 15 bases between. Germline-derived CDR1 and CDR2 are MNHEY and SMNVEV (reference sequence). Written as DNA, the CDR3 is TGTGCCAGCAGTCAGAACAGGGTAAGAAACACTGAAGCTTTCTTT. Translation gives CASSQNRVRNTEAFF.